A single sample gave rise to the 24 T cell receptor beta chains below, sequenced in a study of tumor-infiltrating lymphocytes in localized non-small cell lung cancer. The table came from immunoSEQ multiplex PCR; TCRdb's copy has only in-frame clones and leaves some out. The table lists approximately 15,000 clones, around 75% of them singletons, with roughly 4% in the top ten. The sequencing input was lung tumor tissue. These receptors all stem from a human donor with non-small cell lung cancer.

This chain joins TRBV10-1 and TRBJ2-5; D possibly corresponds to TRBD1 (7 bases). Germline values: CDR1 WNHNN, CDR2 SYGVQD (reference sequence). The CDR3 runs 15 residues. Trimming removed 1 base from V and 5 bases from J, with 14 bases in between. CDR3 nucleotide sequence: TGCGCCAGCAGTGAGTTGGGCAGGGGGAGGGAGACCCAGTACTTC. Translation gives CASSELGRGRETQYF.

This clone was observed a handful of times. The rearrangement links TRBV18 to TRBJ2-3; tentatively, D is TRBD2 (5 bases). From germline, CDR1 is KGHSH and CDR2 LQKENI. The CDR3 spans 13 residues. Trimming stripped 3 bases from V and 6 bases from J, with 10 bases between. CDR3 in DNA: TGTGCCAGCTCACCGCTACTAGACGATACGCAGTATTTT. It translates to CASSPLLDDTQYF.

This clone was counted only a few times. The chain carries TRBV5-1 and TRBJ1-3; no firm D call. Per the germline V gene, CDR1 is SGHRS and CDR2 is YFSETQ. The V end lost 2 bases, the J end lost 0 bases, and 15 bases lay between the germline ends. This CDR3 comprises 17 residues. DNA of the CDR3: TGCGCCAGCAGCTTAGGAGGCGCGAAGGGCTCTGGAAACACCATATATTTT. Its translation: CASSLGGAKGSGNTIYF.

CDR3 amino acids: CASSAVGQGNYGYTF. The CDR3 region has the DNA TGTGCCAGCAGTGCGGTGGGACAGGGTAACTATGGCTACACCTTC. The chain links TRBV25-1 to TRBJ1-2; TRBD1 aligns across 9 bases. The CDR3 contains 15 residues. V shed 4 bases, J shed 1 base, and the junction held 4 bases outside the gene matches. CDR1 and CDR2 from the germline V gene are MGHDK and SYGVNS.

The chain uses TRBV13 and TRBJ2-1, with D possibly TRBD2 on 6 matching bases. The CDR3 runs to 15 residues. Germline CDR1 and CDR2: PRHDT and FYEKMQ (reference sequence). Trimming pared 3 bases from V and 0 bases from J, leaving 9 bases between. The CDR3 spells CASSFRESSYNEQFF. CDR3 bases: TGTGCCAGCAGCTTCCGGGAGAGCTCCTACAATGAGCAGTTCTTC. The whole variable domain, remainder taken from reference TRBV13 and TRBJ2-1, is AAGVIQSPRHLIKEKRETATLKCYPIPRHDTVYWYQQGPGQDPQFLISFYEKMQSDKGSIPDRFSAQQFSDYHSELNMSSLELGDSALYFCASSFRESSYNEQFFGPGTRLTVL.

This chain links TRBV6-6 with TRBJ2-2, with 9 bases that match TRBD2. This CDR3 comprises 16 residues. The V segment lost 4 bases and the J segment 0 bases; nucleotides outside the gene matches: 3. CDR1 and CDR2 (germline): MNHNY, SVGAGI (reference sequence). The CDR3: CASSSGLASNTGELFF. For the CDR3, the DNA is TGTGCCAGCAGTTCCGGACTAGCGTCGAACACCGGGGAGCTGTTTTTT.

V is TRBV6-6 and J is TRBJ1-1; D is unresolved. Germline CDR1 MNHNY, CDR2 SVGAGI (reference sequence). The V end was cut by 7 bases, the J end by 3 bases, with 12 bases between. This CDR3 spans 13 amino acids. The CDR3 DNA reads TGTGCCAGCATGCCACTTGCGGACACTGAAGCTTTCTTT. Protein product: CASMPLADTEAFF.

The chain carries TRBV27 and TRBJ1-2; TRBD1 agrees at 11 bases. The V and J ends lost 4 bases and 5 bases, in that order; junction bases with no gene match: 9. Germline V gene sequence: CDR1 MNHEY, CDR2 SMNVEV (reference sequence). The length of the CDR3 is 16 residues. CDR3 nucleotides: TGTGCCAGCAGTTCCCCGACCGGGACAGGGGGTTATGGCTACACCTTC. Residues: CASSSPTGTGGYGYTF.

This clone was observed once. This chain links TRBV11-2 with TRBJ2-7; 8 positions agree with TRBD1. With 4 bases clipped from V and 0 bases from J, the junction kept 14 bases outside the gene matches. CDR1 and CDR2 from the germline V gene are SGHAT and FQNNGV. The CDR3 runs 18 residues. For the CDR3, the DNA is TGTGCCAGCAGCTCGTCTCTTCGGGACAGGTCTTACTCCTACGAGCAGTACTTC. Protein sequence: CASSSSLRDRSYSYEQYF.

The V and J genes are TRBV19 and TRBJ2-5; possibly TRBD2 for D (6 bases). V dropped 5 bases and J dropped 0 bases, with 7 bases sitting between them. The CDR3 runs 13 residues. Germline V gene sequence: CDR1 LNHDA, CDR2 SQIVND (reference sequence). The CDR3, as DNA: TGTGCCAGTAGTCGGACTAACCAAGAGACCCAGTACTTC. This encodes CASSRTNQETQYF.

V usage is TRBV27 and J usage is TRBJ1-1; possible D gene TRBD1, 5 bases. The ends were cut back, 3 bases at V and 4 bases at J, with 15 bases in the middle. Germline values: CDR1 MNHEY, CDR2 SMNVEV (reference sequence). This CDR3 is 15 amino acids long. In nucleotides, the CDR3 is TGTGCCAGCAGTTTGATGGTGGGGGGGAGCACTGAAGCTTTCTTT. It codes for CASSLMVGGSTEAFF.

The J gene is TRBJ2-1, the V gene TRBV7-2; 8 positions agree with TRBD1. The CDR3 has 15 residues. V shed 7 bases and J 2 bases; nucleotides not matched to a gene: 7. Germline assignment: CDR1 SGHTA and CDR2 FQGNSA. CDR3 DNA: TGTGCCAGCACCCAGGGGGCGGCGGCCTACAATGAGCAGTTCTTC. Amino acids: CASTQGAAAYNEQFF.

This rearrangement joins TRBV11-2 to TRBJ1-3; the D is unclear. V was pared by 5 bases and J by 2 bases, with 16 bases between. The CDR3 has 16 residues. Germline values: CDR1 SGHAT, CDR2 FQNNGV. The CDR3 DNA sequence: TGTGCCAGCAGCGAAGCGCCGGTTAATACTGGAAACACCATATATTTT. It yields the protein CASSEAPVNTGNTIYF.

The rearrangement uses TRBV5-4 and TRBJ1-2, with TRBD1 matching 9 bases. The V segment lost 4 bases and the J segment 7 bases; nucleotides outside the gene matches: 11. The CDR3 spans 15 residues. The germline CDR1 and CDR2 sequences are SGHNT and YYREEE (reference sequence). The CDR3, as DNA: TGTGCCAGCAGCCAAACAACACAGGGGGCTCGTGGCTACACCTTC. Encoded protein: CASSQTTQGARGYTF.

The chain has TRBV6-1 and TRBJ1-1; a weak D match, TRBD1 (6 bases). Germline CDR1 and CDR2: MNHNS and SASEGT. The CDR3 is 16 residues long. Trimming pared 4 bases from V and 4 bases from J, leaving 19 bases between. CDR3 sequence reads: CASSAQTGTFPTEAFF. The CDR3 nucleotides read TGTGCCAGCAGTGCCCAAACAGGGACGTTTCCCACTGAAGCTTTCTTT.

This clone has more than one count but fewer than ten. This chain uses TRBV6-5 with TRBJ1-1, with D possibly TRBD1 on 5 matching bases. V was cut by 7 bases and J by 6 bases, with 15 bases left in between. The CDR3 covers 13 residues. Germline V gene data show CDR1 as MNHEY and CDR2 as SVGAGI. The CDR3 region is CASIPPGGAEAFF. In DNA, the CDR3 is TGTGCCAGCATCCCCCCCGGGGGGGCTGAAGCTTTCTTT.

This clone has more than one count but fewer than ten. V is TRBV7-5 and J is TRBJ2-7; TRBD2 reflects the table's D call only, with no check against the DNA. TRBV7-5 is recorded as a pseudogene. The CDR3 covers 14 residues. The CDR3 DNA reads as TGTGCCAGAAGCAACTACCCAATTAGGTACGAGCAGTACTTC. Translated, it gives CARSNYPIRYEQYF.

This clone was picked up a small number of times. The chain is built from TRBV28 and TRBJ2-7; 8 bases align to TRBD2. Germline CDR1 reads MDHEN; CDR2 reads SYDVKM. The CDR3 is made up of 14 amino acids. With 2 bases clipped from V and 6 bases from J, the junction kept 6 bases outside the gene matches. The CDR3 protein is CASSLTGGVGEQYF. The DNA for the CDR3 is TGTGCCAGCAGTTTAACGGGAGGGGTCGGCGAGCAGTACTTC.

The chain couples TRBV6-1 to TRBJ1-5; a possible D gene is TRBD1 (6 bases). This CDR3 is built from 15 residues. Trimming pared 6 bases from V and 7 bases from J, leaving 19 bases between. The V gene's germline CDR1 is MNHNS and CDR2 SASEGT. CDR3 residues: CASSPRGGWGQPQHF. The CDR3, as DNA: TGTGCCAGCAGCCCTAGGGGGGGTTGGGGACAGCCCCAGCATTTT.

This clone appeared a few times. The CDR3 protein is CASSDSTKGQGGNQPQHF. CDR3 bases: TGTGCCAGCAGTGACTCGACGAAGGGTCAGGGTGGAAATCAGCCCCAGCATTTT. The V call is TRBV6-4, the J call TRBJ1-5, with a possible D match to TRBD1 (5 bases). The CDR3 contains 18 residues. V lost 0 bases, J lost 4 bases, and 19 bases lay in between. Germline CDR1 MRHNA, CDR2 SNTAGT.

This clone has just a few counts. The chain couples TRBV11-2 to TRBJ1-1; no definite D call. Germline V gene lookup returns CDR1 SGHAT and CDR2 FQNNGV. V was pared by 0 bases and J by 6 bases, with 8 bases between. This CDR3 has 13 residues. CDR3 in DNA: TGTGCCAGCAGCTTAGATATAACGGCTGAAGCTTTCTTT. Amino acids: CASSLDITAEAFF.

This clone was seen only once. The genes are TRBV7-2 and TRBJ2-7, with 7 nucleotides matching TRBD2. Germline CDR1 and CDR2: SGHTA and FQGNSA. The junction had 9 bases not matched to a gene; V was cut back by 5 bases and J by 2 bases. The CDR3 has 15 amino acids. The CDR3 reads CASSRGAGETYEQYF. CDR3 nucleotide sequence: TGTGCCAGCAGCCGAGGGGCGGGAGAGACCTACGAGCAGTACTTC.

V usage is TRBV5-1 and J usage is TRBJ1-6; 8 nucleotides agree with TRBD1. Germline CDR1 SGHRS, CDR2 YFSETQ. V trimming: 4 bases; J trimming: 9 bases; junction bases outside the gene matches: 6. This CDR3 region has 14 residues. CDR3 sequence (DNA): TGCGCCAGCAGCCCTGGACAGGGTTTTTCACCCCTCCACTTT. Its translation: CASSPGQGFSPLHF.

This clone was picked up one time. The J gene is TRBJ1-2, the V gene TRBV2; no clear D. Trimming removed 8 bases at V and 2 bases at J, with 3 bases between. Germline-derived CDR1 and CDR2 are SNHLY and FYNNEI. The length of the CDR3 is 10 residues. The CDR3 spells CASGNYGYTF. The CDR3 DNA sequence: TGTGCCAGCGGCAACTATGGCTACACCTTC. Supplemented by reference TRBV2 and TRBJ1-2, the full variable domain reads EPEVTQTPSHQVTQMGQEVILRCVPISNHLYFYWYRQILGQKVEFLVSFYNNEISEKSEIFDDQFSVERPDGSNFTLKIRSTKLEDSAMYFCASGNYGYTFGSGTRLTVV.